These 5 T cell receptor beta chains were all obtained from the same sample, sequenced in a study of blood T cell repertoires in COVID-19. This table comes from immunoSEQ multiplex PCR, and its TCRdb copy is limited to in-frame clones, with some not included. In the table there are some 64,000 clones, 88% of which are singletons. Sequencing was performed on peripheral blood. The receptors originated from a man between 70 and 80 years old with acute or convalescent COVID-19.

The J gene is TRBJ2-1, the V gene TRBV15; TRBD2 might be the D (7 bases). V gave up 0 bases and J gave up 5 bases, with 20 bases separating them. Looked up from germline, CDR1 is LNHNV and CDR2 is YYDKDF (reference sequence). CDR3 length: 18 residues. CDR3 protein: CATSREYSRGGLNNEQFF. CDR3 nucleotide sequence: TGTGCCACCAGCAGAGAATACAGTAGGGGGGGCCTGAACAATGAGCAGTTCTTC.

In its sample, this clone was seen once. This sequence joins TRBV7-9 and TRBJ1-2; 10 bases align to TRBD1. Trimming removed 1 base from V and 6 bases from J; junction bases left unmatched: 2. The CDR3 contains 14 residues. Germline V gene lookup returns CDR1 SEHNR and CDR2 FQNEAQ (reference sequence). The CDR3 sequence: CASSLGGQGNGYTF. The CDR3 DNA reads as TGTGCCAGCAGCTTAGGGGGACAGGGGAATGGCTACACCTTC.

The chain has TRBV12-2 and TRBJ2-5; no DNA check was done on the table's D call, TRBD2. TRBV12-2 counts as a pseudogene. This CDR3 is built from 20 residues. The CDR3 reads CASRLPNRLAGTSVKETQYF. CDR3 nucleotides: TGTGCAAGTCGCTTGCCAAATAGACTAGCGGGGACGTCAGTAAAAGAGACCCAGTACTTC.

The CDR3 DNA reads as TGTGCCATCAGTTCTCCGGACAGCACTAACTATGGCTACACCTTC. Protein product: CAISSPDSTNYGYTF. The chain joins TRBV10-3 to TRBJ1-2; possible D gene TRBD1, 6 bases. The CDR3 length is 15 residues. Deletions cut 5 bases from V and 0 bases from J, with 13 bases between. Germline V lookup: CDR1 ENHRY, CDR2 SYGVKD.

The CDR3, as DNA: TGTGCCAGCAGTTCGAACCCCGGGACAGGTCCCGGGGAGCTGTTTTTT. Translating it yields CASSSNPGTGPGELFF. The gene calls are TRBV28 and TRBJ2-2, with 8 bases lining up with TRBD1. The junction had 10 bases not matched to a gene; V was cut back by 4 bases and J by 6 bases. Per the germline V gene, CDR1 is MDHEN and CDR2 is SYDVKM. There are 16 residues in the CDR3.